This TCR beta chain was obtained from a study of blood T cells in healthy people across ages. Germline V gene data show CDR1 as DFQATT and CDR2 as SNEGSKA (reference sequence). Trimming at V came to 0 bases and at J to 4 bases, leaving 10 bases not matched to a gene. This CDR3 is 16 amino acids long. Together with a sample-barcoded 5' primer, a J-beta primer mix was included in a second PCR lasting roughly 6 to 12 cycles. TCRdb reanalysed the 5' RACE reads using MiXCR and keeps one entry per CDR3 protein. In the table there are some 890,000 distinct CDR3 sequences, 25% to 35% of which are singletons. The sample also formed part of further work on T cells of mothers and their children. That paper notes: A few healthy Caucasian mothers and their six children donated. The cDNA synthesis received all extracted RNA, at about 1.5 ug per 15 ul.

Sequencing was carried out using blood. This receptor was identified in a woman in her 40s in good health. V gene TRBV20-1 combines with J gene TRBJ2-3; 7 bases fit TRBD2. As DNA, the CDR3 is TGCAGTGCTAGAGACCCCCCGGGACTACTCCCAGATACGCAGTATTTT. Translating it yields CSARDPPGLLPDTQYF.